This TCR beta chain comes out of a study of blood T cell repertoires in COVID-19. Overall study context: T cells, B-cell-depleted T cells, or PBMCs provided the cDNA or gDNA that served as material.

Under the authors' procedure: How many nucleated cells were present was estimated from reference gene primer amplification. Method: immunoSEQ multiplex PCR; TCRdb's copy keeps in-frame clones and lacks some. V, J and clone size reflect that table, while D and trimming were determined from the DNA. In the table there are about 220,000 clones, roughly 80% of which are singletons. The clonotype was recovered from a human donor in a cohort sampled during active COVID-19. Sequencing input: peripheral blood.

The chain's CDR3 is CASGHGVSSPLHF. In DNA, the CDR3 is TGCGCCAGCGGGCACGGGGTATCGTCACCCCTCCACTTT. V is TRBV4-3 and J is TRBJ1-6, with unresolved D. The CDR3 covers 13 residues. V was clipped by 8 bases and J by 10 bases, with 15 bases between them. Germline-derived CDR1 and CDR2 are LGHNA and YSLEER.